This T cell receptor (beta chain) was recovered during a study of T cell repertoires in cytomegalovirus infection. Whole-study context: CMV infection plus the matching HLA type was flagged by public TCR beta signatures.

The CDR3 is 15 amino acids. The junction had 2 bases not matched to a gene; V was cut back by 2 bases and J by 3 bases. Germline V lookup: CDR1 SGHVS, CDR2 FQNEAQ. Broader study findings: Dominating the ex vivo response were HLA-C-restricted CMV-specific TCR beta clonotypes. Carriers of CMV plus the relevant HLA were identified by cumulative public TCR beta family frequency.

TCRdb recomputed calls from the reads with MiXCR, one row per CDR3 protein. The table lists some 390,000 distinct CDR3 sequences, 15% to 20% of them singletons. This clonotype has a count of ten or more. Its specificity is not known. The clonotype was recovered from a human donor in good health (CMV status not recorded). Some clones in this sample may be carry-over from other donors' samples. Specimen: PBMCs. V usage is TRBV7-8 and J usage is TRBJ1-4; 8 positions agree with TRBD1. CDR3 coding DNA: TGTGCCAGCAGCTTAAGGACAGGGCCTAATGAAAAACTGTTTTTT. Protein: CASSLRTGPNEKLFF.